These 24 T cell receptor beta chains were all obtained from the same sample, sequenced in a study of control samples from healthy donors and cancer patients. Sequencing was performed with immunoSEQ multiplex PCR; in TCRdb, only in-frame clones are kept and a portion is missing. The repertoire holds 140,000 to 150,000 clones, with over 85% as singletons. The sequenced material came from blood. These receptors were collected from a young man in good health.

The gene calls are TRBV6-1 and TRBJ2-7; 11 bases align to TRBD2. Trimming removed 3 bases from V and 6 bases from J; junction bases left unmatched: 7. Germline V gene sequence: CDR1 MNHNS, CDR2 SASEGT. CDR3 size: 15 residues. The CDR3 loop is CASSDIAGGPSEQYF. The CDR3, as DNA: TGTGCCAGCAGTGATATAGCGGGAGGGCCGAGCGAGCAGTACTTC.

The chain links TRBV10-3 to TRBJ2-2; D gene unclear. Between the trimmed V and J ends, which lost 3 bases and 7 bases, there was a span of 9 bases. The CDR3 sequence is 13 residues long. Germline-derived CDR1 and CDR2 are ENHRY and SYGVKD. The CDR3, as DNA: TGTGCCATCAGTGAAGGTTTAGGCGGGGAGCTGTTTTTT. Protein product: CAISEGLGGELFF.

The chain recombines TRBV19 with TRBJ1-5, with D uncertain. CDR1 LNHDA and CDR2 SQIVND come from the germline V gene (reference sequence). There are 14 residues in the CDR3. V was pared by 5 bases and J by 5 bases, with 13 bases between. CDR3 nucleotides: TGTGCCAGTAGTCCACTGACGGTCCATCAGCCCCAGCATTTT. Amino acids: CASSPLTVHQPQHF.

The rearrangement uses TRBV5-1 and TRBJ2-6, with 7 nucleotides matching TRBD1. CDR3 length equals 16 residues. The trim removed 3 bases at V and 0 bases at J, leaving 3 bases unmatched. Looked up from germline, CDR1 is SGHRS and CDR2 is YFSETQ. The CDR3 bases are TGCGCCAGCAGCTCCGGGACAGCCTCTGGGGCCAACGTCCTGACTTTC. It is translated as CASSSGTASGANVLTF.

The CDR3 coding sequence is TGTGCCAGTAGTGGACAGATTAACACTGAAGCTTTCTTT. It yields the protein CASSGQINTEAFF. This chain uses TRBV19 with TRBJ1-1, with D perhaps TRBD1 (6 bases). From germline, CDR1 is LNHDA and CDR2 SQIVND (reference sequence). V dropped 5 bases and J dropped 2 bases, with 9 bases sitting between them. The CDR3 is 13 residues long.

In this sample, this clone turned up once. The chain couples TRBV20-1 to TRBJ2-7, with 12 bases lining up with TRBD2. V trimming: 3 bases; J trimming: 5 bases; junction bases outside the gene matches: 8. The germline gives CDR1 DFQATT, CDR2 SNEGSKA (reference sequence). There are 15 residues in the CDR3. CDR3 sequence: CSASWGLAGWDEQYF. CDR3 coding DNA: TGCAGTGCTAGTTGGGGACTAGCGGGTTGGGACGAGCAGTACTTC.

J is TRBJ2-5 and V is TRBV12-3 or TRBV12-4, with a weak D call TRBD2 (5 bases). CDR3 size: 13 residues. Trimming removed 1 base from V and 7 bases from J, with 10 bases in between. The CDR3 is CASSLGRRGTQYF. The CDR3 DNA follows: TGTGCCAGCAGTTTAGGGAGACGGGGGACCCAGTACTTC.

CDR3 region: CASSLESVGYTF. In DNA form, the CDR3 reads TGTGCCAGCAGCTTAGAAAGCGTTGGCTACACCTTC. The chain links TRBV11-2 to TRBJ1-2; D gene ambiguous. Germline V gives CDR1 SGHAT, CDR2 FQNNGV. The V and J ends lost 0 bases and 7 bases respectively, with 6 bases between them. CDR3 length: 12 amino acids.

In its sample, this clone was seen many times. The chain combines TRBV6-5 with TRBJ2-7, with D possibly matching TRBD1 (6 bases). The CDR3 is 13 amino acids. The ends were cut back, 7 bases at V and 2 bases at J, with 12 bases in the middle. Per germline, CDR1 MNHEY and CDR2 SVGAGI. The CDR3 DNA is TGTGCCAGCATTCCACAGGGCCCCTACGAGCAGTACTTC. As protein: CASIPQGPYEQYF.

The CDR3, as DNA: TGTGCCAGCAGCTTGGATTTGAGTGGAAACACCATATATTTT. Translation gives CASSLDLSGNTIYF. The J gene is TRBJ1-3, the V gene TRBV5-4; D gene unclear. Looked up from germline, CDR1 is SGHNT and CDR2 is YYREEE (reference sequence). With 0 bases removed from V and 3 bases from J, the gap between germline ends came to 7 bases. This CDR3 is built from 14 residues.

The rearrangement uses TRBV15 and TRBJ2-5; 10 positions match TRBD2. The germline V gene has CDR1 LNHNV and CDR2 YYDKDF (reference sequence). The CDR3 contains 16 residues. After removal of 1 base from V and 5 bases from J, the junction contained 7 bases not matched to a gene. The CDR3, as DNA: TGTGCCACCAGCAGAGGAAGCGGGAGGGGTCGGGAGACCCAGTACTTC. Translation gives CATSRGSGRGRETQYF.

This clone was found once. V gene TRBV27 combines with J gene TRBJ1-6; D is uncertain. The CDR3 spans 13 residues. Germline V lookup: CDR1 MNHEY, CDR2 SMNVEV (reference sequence). Trimming left V 6 bases short and J 0 bases short, with 3 bases between. The chain's CDR3 is CASRRSYNSPLHF. In DNA form, the CDR3 reads TGTGCCAGCAGGCGCTCCTATAATTCACCCCTCCACTTT.

The chain is built from TRBV14 and TRBJ1-4; D unresolved. CDR3 size: 16 residues. CDR1 SGHDN and CDR2 FVKESK come from the germline V gene. Trimming pared 1 base from V and 0 bases from J, leaving 9 bases between. Here the CDR3 DNA reads TGTGCCAGCAGCCAAGGAATATACTCAACTAATGAAAAACTGTTTTTT. Its protein is CASSQGIYSTNEKLFF.

This sequence joins TRBV7-3 and TRBJ2-5; TRBD2 aligns across 7 bases. Germline V gives CDR1 SGHTA, CDR2 FQGTGA. The CDR3 length is 14 residues. Trimming at V came to 5 bases and at J to 4 bases, leaving 7 bases not matched to a gene. The CDR3 coding sequence is TGTGCCAGCAGCCCCCGGGGAGGGACAGAGACCCAGTACTTC. Protein product: CASSPRGGTETQYF.

The chain employs TRBV19 and TRBJ1-6; D is undetermined. The CDR3 consists of 14 residues. Trimming cost V 3 bases and J 8 bases, with 11 bases left between them. Germline lookup yields CDR1 LNHDA and CDR2 SQIVND (reference sequence). DNA for the CDR3: TGTGCCAGTAGTATTGAAGACCTCCATTCACCCCTCCACTTT. The encoded protein is CASSIEDLHSPLHF.

The V call is TRBV11-2, the J call TRBJ1-5, with 8 nucleotides matching TRBD1. The CDR3 has 15 amino acids. The V gene's germline CDR1 is SGHAT and CDR2 FQNNGV. The V gene end was trimmed by 4 bases and the J gene end by 4 bases; junction bases not matched to a gene: 6. The CDR3 DNA reads TGTGCCAGCAGCTCTCAGGGGGCTTGGAATCAGCCCCAGCATTTT. Protein product: CASSSQGAWNQPQHF.

The rearrangement joins TRBV5-1 to TRBJ2-1, with D possibly matching TRBD1 (5 bases). The CDR3 loop spans 16 amino acids. V lost 4 bases and J lost 5, with 19 bases in between. Germline values: CDR1 SGHRS, CDR2 YFSETQ. The CDR3 region has the DNA TGCGCCAGCAGCCTGGACGTGACAACAGGCAACAATGAGCAGTTCTTC. Translated: CASSLDVTTGNNEQFF.

The V gene is TRBV21-1, the J gene TRBJ1-6; TRBD1 was called by the table and not checked on the DNA. TRBV21-1 is noted as a pseudogene. The CDR3 is 14 residues long. The CDR3 is CASSKWDRISPLHF. DNA for the CDR3: TGTGCCAGCAGCAAATGGGACAGAATTTCACCCCTCCACTTT.

Only a few counts were recorded for this clone. This rearrangement joins TRBV27 to TRBJ2-1; D might be TRBD1 (6 bases). The CDR3 sequence is 13 residues long. In germline, CDR1 is MNHEY, CDR2 SMNVEV (reference sequence). Trimming stripped 4 bases from V and 8 bases from J, with 12 bases between. The CDR3 DNA reads as TGTGCCAGCAGTTGGGTCGAGGGGGATGAGCAGTTCTTC. It yields the protein CASSWVEGDEQFF.

The J gene is TRBJ2-5, the V gene TRBV29-1, with 7 bases that match TRBD1. CDR3 size: 14 residues. Germline assignment: CDR1 SQVTM and CDR2 ANQGSEA. V shed 7 bases, J shed 7 bases, and the junction held 15 bases outside the gene matches. DNA for the CDR3: TGCAGCGCCGACAGGGACGGTGGAGTGGGGACCCAGTACTTC. Amino acids: CSADRDGGVGTQYF. Variable domain in full (rest from reference TRBV29-1 and TRBJ2-5): SAVISQKPSRDICQRGTSLTIQCQVDSQVTMMFWYRQQPGQSLTLIATANQGSEATYESGFVIDKFPISRPNLTFSTLTVSNMSPEDSSIYLCSADRDGGVGTQYFGPGTRLLVL.

The rearrangement links TRBV6-5 to TRBJ1-4; D is unresolved. Trimming removed 9 bases at V and 8 bases at J, with 19 bases between. The CDR3 has 14 amino acids. Germline V gene sequence: CDR1 MNHEY, CDR2 SVGAGI. CDR3 region: CASGLSRLGEKLFF. CDR3 coding DNA: TGTGCCAGTGGACTATCGCGGCTGGGGGAAAAACTGTTTTTT.

The CDR3 DNA is TGTGCCAGCAGCTGGACAGGGCACGAGCAGTACTTC. Translating it yields CASSWTGHEQYF. This rearrangement joins TRBV11-2 to TRBJ2-7; TRBD1 agrees at 8 bases. Germline CDR1 SGHAT, CDR2 FQNNGV. This CDR3 spans 12 amino acids. Trimming removed 4 bases from V and 5 bases from J; junction bases left unmatched: 1.

V usage is TRBV5-4 and J usage is TRBJ2-2, with 8 bases aligning to TRBD1. The CDR3 runs to 15 residues. Germline V gene sequence: CDR1 SGHNT, CDR2 YYREEE (reference sequence). Trimming cost V 2 bases and J 3 bases; bases outside gene matches: 3. The CDR3 spells CASSFWTGHTGELFF. The CDR3 DNA is TGTGCCAGCAGCTTCTGGACAGGGCACACCGGGGAGCTGTTTTTT.

The V call is TRBV5-6, the J call TRBJ1-2; TRBD1 might be the D (5 bases). V lost 6 bases, J lost 0 bases, and 15 bases lay in between. In germline, CDR1 is SGHDT, CDR2 YYEEEE. This CDR3 is 15 amino acids long. CDR3 protein: CASTWGNTSNYGYTF. The CDR3 DNA sequence: TGTGCCAGCACCTGGGGGAACACCTCTAACTATGGCTACACCTTC.